This TCR delta chain emerged from a study of γδ T cells in repeated Plasmodium falciparum infection. Whole-study context: Malian children with intense seasonal malaria exposure were compared with matched Australian children. Malian repertoires were sampled cross-sectionally without transmission and longitudinally through febrile malaria.

TCRdb reapplied CATT to the multiplex PCR reads. The sample shows 85,000 to 95,000 delta-chain clones, 1.4% of them seen only once. Study results and caveats: Donors in Mali lived in a small rural village, largely one ethnic group. Vdelta2-negative gammadelta repertoires, largely Vdelta1+, seemingly showed infection-driven waves of new clonal selection.

Flow sorting of PBMC yielded separate Vgamma9/Vdelta2+ and Vdelta2-negative gammadelta T cell populations for bulk repertoire analysis. In its sample, this clone was seen a few times. Antigen specificity is unknown. TCRdb's protein, taken from a much larger clone, differs from this DNA's translation at residue 18, likely owing to a read error; the protein displayed comes from the DNA. The CDR3 length is 20 residues. Germline V gene sequence: CDR1 TSWWSYY, CDR2 QGS. The specimen sequenced was gamma-delta T cells from blood. This TCR was recovered from a pool of human donors (malaria-infected and uninfected, not separated). V is TRDV1 and J is TRDJ1, with 11 bases aligning to TRDD3. CDR3 protein: CALGEPLRGYWGIYADKFIF. CDR3 nucleotide sequence: TGTGCTCTTGGGGAGCCCCTCAGAGGCTACTGGGGGATATACGCCGATAAATTCATCTTT.